A selection of T cell receptor beta chains follows, all from one sample in a study of early T cells in non-severe SARS-CoV-2 infection. TCRdb itself ran the 5' RACE reads through MiXCR, one entry per CDR3 protein. The sample includes about 35,000 distinct CDR3 sequences, approximately 6.9% of them seen just once. Sequenced: whole blood. The receptors come from an adult who was a healthcare worker with PCR-confirmed SARS-CoV-2 infection or an uninfected control (not recorded which). The CDR3 runs from the conserved cysteine through the conserved F or W. A D gene is named only where the DNA matches it firmly. Not all rows give a size; the values are once, few, many and, for expanded clones, a class.

j_call | d_call | clone_size | v_call | cdr3_nt | cdr3_aa
TRBJ1-1 | TRBD1 | medium-sized | TRBV20-1 | TGCAGTGCCCCCGCCGAGACAGGGCGTGCTTTCTTT | CSAPAETGRAFF
TRBJ2-7 | - | many | TRBV24-1 | TGTGCCACCAGTGATGGGGAGGTGGAGGAGCAGTACTTC | CATSDGEVEEQYF
TRBJ2-7 | TRBD2 | many | TRBV13 | TGTGCCAGCAGCTTAGTCGGCGGGAGGTCCAACGAGCAGTACTTC | CASSLVGGRSNEQYF
TRBJ1-1 | - | many | TRBV29-1 | TGCAGCGTTGAAAAAAGGCCGCCGAACACTGAAGCTTTCTTT | CSVEKRPPNTEAFF
TRBJ2-3 | - | many | TRBV24-1 | TGTGCCACCAGTGATTACAGGGTCGGCACAGATACGCAGTATTTT | CATSDYRVGTDTQYF
TRBJ2-7 | TRBD2 | medium-sized | TRBV3-1 | TGTGCCAGCAGTCTAGCGGGAGTCGGCGAGCAGTACTTC | CASSLAGVGEQYF
TRBJ1-1 | TRBD1 | - | TRBV29-1 | TGCAGCGAAACCGGACAGGTGAACACTGAAGCTTTCTTT | CSETGQVNTEAFF
TRBJ2-1 | - | many | TRBV7-3 | TGTGCCAGCAGCTTAACCGGGACCAACTACAATGAGCAGTTCTTC | CASSLTGTNYNEQFF
TRBJ2-1 | TRBD1 | many | TRBV29-1 | TGCAGCGTTGTTGGGGACAGGGGTCCCAATGAGCAGTTCTTC | CSVVGDRGPNEQFF
TRBJ1-2 | - | medium-sized | TRBV20-1 | TGCAGTGCACCGAAACTAGGCCCCTCGACGGACTATGGCTACACCTTC | CSAPKLGPSTDYGYTF
TRBJ2-7 | TRBD1 | many | TRBV7-9 | TGTGCCAGCAGCGGGGGGACAGGGTCCTCCTACGAGCAGTACTTC | CASSGGTGSSYEQYF
TRBJ2-1 | - | few | TRBV10-2 | TGCGCCAGCCGGGGGCTAGCGGAGTACAATGAGCAGTTCTTC | CASRGLAEYNEQFF
TRBJ1-5 | - | many | TRBV19 | TGTGCCACCTCTTTTGGGGCGACATATAGCAATCAGCCCCAGCATTTT | CATSFGATYSNQPQHF
TRBJ1-1 | - | - | TRBV28 | TGTGCCAGCACCCTTCAAACAGGGTTGAACACTGAAGCTTTCTTT | CASTLQTGLNTEAFF
TRBJ2-7 | - | few | TRBV23-1 | TGCGCCAGCATTCCTACAGGGCGGTACGAGCAGTACTTC | CASIPTGRYEQYF
TRBJ1-3 | - | few | TRBV29-1 | TGCAGCGTTGTCATGGGATCTGGAAACACCATATATTTT | CSVVMGSGNTIYF
TRBJ2-7 | TRBD1 | many | TRBV29-1 | TGCAGCGTTGAAAGACAGGGGGCGCCCGAGCAGTACTTC | CSVERQGAPEQYF
TRBJ1-2 | TRBD1 | many | TRBV20-1 | TGCAGTGCTCAGACAGGGGCGGGGTATGGCTACACCTTC | CSAQTGAGYGYTF
TRBJ1-1 | TRBD1 | few | TRBV11-2 | TGTGCCAGCAGCTTAGAGACCGGGACAGGGGGCGAGAACACTGAAGCTTTCTTT | CASSLETGTGGENTEAFF
TRBJ1-2 | TRBD1 | many | TRBV10-3 | TGTGCCATCAAGGGCGGACAGGGGGCGTGGAGCTATGGCTACACCTTC | CAIKGGQGAWSYGYTF
TRBJ2-5 | - | many | TRBV20-1 | TGCAGTGCTACCAACCAAGAGACCCAGTACTTC | CSATNQETQYF
TRBJ2-1 | - | few | TRBV11-3 | TGTGCCAGCAGCCCCCGGGAGTACAATGAGCAGTTCTTC | CASSPREYNEQFF
TRBJ1-2 | TRBD1 | - | TRBV12-3/TRBV12-4 | TGTGCCAGCAGTTTTAGGGGGAGACAGGGCTATGGCTACACCTTC | CASSFRGRQGYGYTF
TRBJ2-3 | TRBD1 | many | TRBV29-1 | TGCAGCGTAAACAGGGGAAGAAGCACAGATACGCAGTATTTT | CSVNRGRSTDTQYF
TRBJ2-1 | TRBD1 | few | TRBV29-1 | TGCAGCGTTGGTGGTGGGACGGGACAGGAATACAATGAGCAGTTCTTC | CSVGGGTGQEYNEQFF
TRBJ2-1 | - | - | TRBV5-1 | TGCGCCAGCAGCTTTTCCGGGTCTAGGTATGAGCAGTTCTTC | CASSFSGSRYEQFF
TRBJ1-1 | - | - | TRBV7-3 | TGTGCCAGCAGCTTATGGAAGAACACTGAAGCTTTCTTT | CASSLWKNTEAFF
TRBJ2-5 | TRBD2 | many | TRBV7-3 | TGTGCCAGCAGTCTTACTAGCGTATCAGGGACCCAGTACTTC | CASSLTSVSGTQYF
TRBJ2-5 | - | many | TRBV12-3/TRBV12-4 | TGTGCCAGCAGTTTAGGAGGGGGTGAGACCCAGTACTTC | CASSLGGGETQYF
TRBJ1-1 | - | many | TRBV29-1 | TGCAGCGTTGATTGGGGGGGGAACACTGAAGCTTTCTTT | CSVDWGGNTEAFF
TRBJ2-1 | - | many | TRBV29-1 | TGCAGCGCCGCCGAACTGACCTACCCTCAGTTCTTC | CSAAELTYPQFF
TRBJ2-1 | - | few | TRBV20-1 | TGCAGTGCTAGTATCCCAGGGGATGACGCTGAGCAGTTCTTC | CSASIPGDDAEQFF
TRBJ1-4 | - | many | TRBV6-5 | TGTGCCAGCAGTTACGAATCAGGCCGTCCTGAAAAACTGTTTTTT | CASSYESGRPEKLFF
TRBJ1-6 | - | many | TRBV28 | TGTGCCAGCACCTCGGACCAGGAGAGTTCACCCCTCCACTTT | CASTSDQESSPLHF
TRBJ2-7 | - | medium-sized | TRBV20-1 | TGCAGTGCTAGAGATACCTTTGCCCGGGAGCAGTACTTC | CSARDTFAREQYF
TRBJ2-7 | TRBD2 | many | TRBV10-3 | TGTGCCATCAGTGAAGGACTAGCGGGAGGTCGGTACGAGCAGTACTTC | CAISEGLAGGRYEQYF
TRBJ1-6 | - | few | TRBV7-9 | TGTGCCAGCAACTCCGGGACGGCTAATAATTCACCCCTCCACTTT | CASNSGTANNSPLHF
TRBJ2-7 | - | many | TRBV15 | TGTGCCACCAGCACCTACTACGAGCAGTACTTC | CATSTYYEQYF
TRBJ2-4 | TRBD2 | many | TRBV30 | TGTGCCTGGAGTGGGGGCGGGAGGAGAGCCAAAAACATTCAGTACTTC | CAWSGGGRRAKNIQYF
TRBJ2-7 | TRBD1 | many | TRBV6-2/TRBV6-3 | TGTGCCAGCAGTGACGCGGGGACAGGGATCGACGAGCAGTACTTC | CASSDAGTGIDEQYF
TRBJ2-1 | TRBD2 | many | TRBV7-9 | TGTGCCAGCAGCTTAGATGCGGGAGATGAGCAGTTCTTC | CASSLDAGDEQFF
TRBJ2-3 | TRBD2 | - | TRBV11-2 | TGTGCCAGCAGCTTACTCAGACTAGCGATGAAAGAGGGCACAGATACGCAGTATTTT | CASSLLRLAMKEGTDTQYF
TRBJ1-2 | - | - | TRBV11-2 | TGTGCCAGCAGCTTTATGCAGTTCTCAGGCTACACCTTC | CASSFMQFSGYTF
TRBJ2-7 | - | few | TRBV29-1 | TGCAGCGTTGCAAGGCCTAACTCCTACGAGCAGTACTTC | CSVARPNSYEQYF
TRBJ2-7 | TRBD1 | - | TRBV18 | TGTGCCAGCTCACGCTCAACAGGGGAAGTCTACGAGCAGTACTTC | CASSRSTGEVYEQYF
TRBJ2-5 | - | few | TRBV12-3/TRBV12-4 | TGTGCCAGCAGTTGGACATCGCAAGAGACCCAGTACTTC | CASSWTSQETQYF
TRBJ2-1 | TRBD1 | - | TRBV7-3 | TGTGCCAGCAGCTCCGGACAGGGCCAATACAATGAGCAGTTCTTC | CASSSGQGQYNEQFF
TRBJ2-1 | TRBD1 | many | TRBV12-3/TRBV12-4 | TGTGCCAGCAGTTTATCACCAGAACGGGACAGAGGTAATGAGCAGTTCTTC | CASSLSPERDRGNEQFF
TRBJ2-7 | TRBD1 | many | TRBV12-3/TRBV12-4 | TGTGCCAGCAGTCGCCGGGGGACAGGGCAGGGCGAGCAGTACTTC | CASSRRGTGQGEQYF
TRBJ1-1 | - | - | TRBV10-3 | TGTGCCATCAGTGAACGGGGGGAGAACACTGAAGCTTTCTTT | CAISERGENTEAFF
TRBJ2-4 | - | medium-sized | TRBV2 | TGTGCCAGCAGTGAAGCATCGGCAGCCAAAAACATTCAGTACTTC | CASSEASAAKNIQYF
TRBJ2-7 | - | many | TRBV5-1 | TGCGCCAGCAGCTTGAGTGGGCAGGGCGAGCAGTACTTC | CASSLSGQGEQYF
TRBJ2-1 | - | many | TRBV28 | TGTGCCAGCAGTCTTACACATTCCGAGCAGTTCTTC | CASSLTHSEQFF
TRBJ1-5 | - | many | TRBV28 | TGTGCCAGCCGGGGGGCCGATCAGCCCCAGCATTTT | CASRGADQPQHF